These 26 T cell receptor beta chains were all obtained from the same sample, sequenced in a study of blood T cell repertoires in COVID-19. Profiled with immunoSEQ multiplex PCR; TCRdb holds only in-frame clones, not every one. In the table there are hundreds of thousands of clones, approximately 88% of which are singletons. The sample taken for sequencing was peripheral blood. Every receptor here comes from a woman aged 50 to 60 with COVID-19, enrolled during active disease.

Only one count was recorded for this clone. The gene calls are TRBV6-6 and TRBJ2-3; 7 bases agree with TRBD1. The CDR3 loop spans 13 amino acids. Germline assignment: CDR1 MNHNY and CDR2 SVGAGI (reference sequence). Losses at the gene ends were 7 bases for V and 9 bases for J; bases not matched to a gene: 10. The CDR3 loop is CASMNVGQETQYF. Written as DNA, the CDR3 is TGTGCCAGCATGAATGTCGGACAGGAGACGCAGTATTTT.

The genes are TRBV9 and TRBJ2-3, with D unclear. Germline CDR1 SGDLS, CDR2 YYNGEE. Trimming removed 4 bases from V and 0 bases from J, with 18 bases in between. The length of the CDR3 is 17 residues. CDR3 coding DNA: TGTGCCAGCAGCTTCCGCGGTGGCTCGCCTAGCACAGATACGCAGTATTTT. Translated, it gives CASSFRGGSPSTDTQYF.

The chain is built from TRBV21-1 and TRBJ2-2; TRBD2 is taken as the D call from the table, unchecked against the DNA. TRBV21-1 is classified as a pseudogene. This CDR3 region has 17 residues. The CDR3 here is CASSKVRAGLNTGELFF. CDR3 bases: TGTGCCAGCAGCAAAGTGCGAGCGGGGTTGAACACCGGGGAGCTGTTTTTT.

CDR3: CASSLYWGQRTNEKLFF. The CDR3 DNA sequence: TGTGCCAGCAGTTTATATTGGGGACAGCGAACTAATGAAAAACTGTTTTTT. The chain is built from TRBV28 and TRBJ1-4; 7 positions match TRBD1. The CDR3 contains 17 residues. Per the germline V gene, CDR1 is MDHEN and CDR2 is SYDVKM. Trimming removed 1 base from V and 1 base from J; junction bases left unmatched: 6. Full variable domain (rest looked up from reference TRBV28 and TRBJ1-4): DVKVTQSSRYLVKRTGEKVFLECVQDMDHENMFWYRQDPGLGLRLIYFSYDVKMKEKGDIPEGYSVSREKKERFSLILESASTNQTSMYLCASSLYWGQRTNEKLFFGSGTQLSVL.

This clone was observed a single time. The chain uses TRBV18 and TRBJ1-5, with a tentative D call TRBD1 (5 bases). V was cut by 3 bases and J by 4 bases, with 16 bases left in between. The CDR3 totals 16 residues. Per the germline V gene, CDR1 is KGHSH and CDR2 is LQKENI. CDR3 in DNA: TGTGCCAGCTCACCGACCAGGGAATCGGTTAATCAGCCCCAGCATTTT. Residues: CASSPTRESVNQPQHF.

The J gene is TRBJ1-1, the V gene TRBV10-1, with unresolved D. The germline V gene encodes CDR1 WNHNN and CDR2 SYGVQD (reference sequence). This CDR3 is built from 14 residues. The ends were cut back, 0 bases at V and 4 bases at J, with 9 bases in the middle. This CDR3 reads CASSESGGLTEAFF. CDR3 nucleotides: TGCGCCAGCAGTGAGTCAGGAGGGCTCACTGAAGCTTTCTTT.

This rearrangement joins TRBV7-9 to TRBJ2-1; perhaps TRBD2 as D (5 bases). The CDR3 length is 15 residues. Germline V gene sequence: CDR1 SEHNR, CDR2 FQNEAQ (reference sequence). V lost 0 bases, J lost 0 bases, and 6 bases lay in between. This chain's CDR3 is CASSLAGSSYNEQFF. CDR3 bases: TGTGCCAGCAGCTTAGCAGGGAGCTCCTACAATGAGCAGTTCTTC.

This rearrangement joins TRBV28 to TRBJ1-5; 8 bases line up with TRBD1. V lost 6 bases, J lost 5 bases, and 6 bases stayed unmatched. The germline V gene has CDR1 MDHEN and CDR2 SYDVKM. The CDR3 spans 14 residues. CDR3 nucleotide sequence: TGTGCCAGCAGCCAGATACAGGGGGATCAGCCCCAGCATTTT. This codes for CASSQIQGDQPQHF.

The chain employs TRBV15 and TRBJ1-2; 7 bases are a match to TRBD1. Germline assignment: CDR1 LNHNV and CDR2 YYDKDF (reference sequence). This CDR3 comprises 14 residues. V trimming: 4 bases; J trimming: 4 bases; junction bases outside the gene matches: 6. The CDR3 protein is CATSTGTALYGYTF. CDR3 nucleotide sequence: TGTGCCACCAGCACAGGGACAGCCCTCTATGGCTACACCTTC.

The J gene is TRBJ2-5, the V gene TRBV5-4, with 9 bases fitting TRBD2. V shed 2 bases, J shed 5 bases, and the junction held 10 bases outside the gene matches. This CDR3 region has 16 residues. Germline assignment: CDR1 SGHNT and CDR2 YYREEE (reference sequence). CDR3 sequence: CASSLLAGLSEETQYF. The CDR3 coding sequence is TGTGCCAGCAGCTTACTAGCGGGCTTGAGCGAGGAGACCCAGTACTTC.

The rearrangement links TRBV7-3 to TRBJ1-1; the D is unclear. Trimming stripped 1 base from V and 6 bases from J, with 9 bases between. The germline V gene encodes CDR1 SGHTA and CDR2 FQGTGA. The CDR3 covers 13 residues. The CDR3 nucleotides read TGTGCCAGCAGCTTAAACCCCCGGGCTGAAGCTTTCTTT. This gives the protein CASSLNPRAEAFF.

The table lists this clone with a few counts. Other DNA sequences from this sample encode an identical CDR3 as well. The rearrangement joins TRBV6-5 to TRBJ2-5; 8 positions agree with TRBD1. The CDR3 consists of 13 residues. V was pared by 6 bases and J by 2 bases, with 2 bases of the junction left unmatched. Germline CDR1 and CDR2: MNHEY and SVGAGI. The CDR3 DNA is TGTGCCAGCAGCAGGGACAGGCAAGAGACCCAGTACTTC. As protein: CASSRDRQETQYF.

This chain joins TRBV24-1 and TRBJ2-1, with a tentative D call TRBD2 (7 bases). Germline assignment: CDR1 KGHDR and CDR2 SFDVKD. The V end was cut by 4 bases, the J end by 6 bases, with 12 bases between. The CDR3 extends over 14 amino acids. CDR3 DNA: TGTGCCACCAGTGAAGGGGGGGCCGGCAATGAGCAGTTCTTC. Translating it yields CATSEGGAGNEQFF.

The DNA for the CDR3 is TGCAGTGCTAGTCCGCCTAGCAGGAACTACGAGCAGTACTTC. It is translated as CSASPPSRNYEQYF. The chain couples TRBV20-1 to TRBJ2-7; a weak D match, TRBD2 (5 bases). Germline values: CDR1 DFQATT, CDR2 SNEGSKA (reference sequence). V dropped 3 bases and J dropped 3 bases, with 15 bases sitting between them. CDR3 length: 14 residues.

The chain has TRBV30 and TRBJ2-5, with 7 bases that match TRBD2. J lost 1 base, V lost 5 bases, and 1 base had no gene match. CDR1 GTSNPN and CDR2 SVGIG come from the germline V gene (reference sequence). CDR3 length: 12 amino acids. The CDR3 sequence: CAWWGGQETQYF. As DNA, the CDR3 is TGTGCCTGGTGGGGGGGCCAAGAGACCCAGTACTTC.

The CDR3 DNA follows: TGTGCCAGCTCACCAAGGACTATCTACCCCTTCGAGCAGTACTTC. Protein sequence: CASSPRTIYPFEQYF. The chain couples TRBV18 to TRBJ2-7; D might be TRBD2 (6 bases). V lost 2 bases and J lost 6, with 17 bases in between. Germline CDR1 KGHSH, CDR2 LQKENI. This CDR3 has 15 residues.

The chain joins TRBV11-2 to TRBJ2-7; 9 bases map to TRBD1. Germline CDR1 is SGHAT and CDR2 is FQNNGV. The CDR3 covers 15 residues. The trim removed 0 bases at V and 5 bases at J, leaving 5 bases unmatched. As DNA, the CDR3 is TGTGCCAGCAGCTTAGAGGGGACAGGGTTCCACGAGCAGTACTTC. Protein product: CASSLEGTGFHEQYF. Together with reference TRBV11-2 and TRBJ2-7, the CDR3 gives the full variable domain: EAGVAQSPRYKIIEKRQSVAFWCNPISGHATLYWYQQILGQGPKLLIQFQNNGVVDDSQLPKDRFSAERLKGVDSTLKIQPAKLEDSAVYLCASSLEGTGFHEQYFGPGTRLTVT.

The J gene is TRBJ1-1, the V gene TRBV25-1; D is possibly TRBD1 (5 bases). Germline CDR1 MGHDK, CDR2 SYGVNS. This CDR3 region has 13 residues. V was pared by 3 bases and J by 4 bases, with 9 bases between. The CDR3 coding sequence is TGTGCCAGCAGTGAGAACAGGCCCACTGAAGCTTTCTTT. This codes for CASSENRPTEAFF.

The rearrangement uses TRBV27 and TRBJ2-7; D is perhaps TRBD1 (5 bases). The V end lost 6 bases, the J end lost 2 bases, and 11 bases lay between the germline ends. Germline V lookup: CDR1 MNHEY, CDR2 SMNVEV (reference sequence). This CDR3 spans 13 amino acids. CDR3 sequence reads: CASRRDSTYEQYF. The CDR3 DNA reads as TGTGCCAGCAGACGAGACAGTACCTACGAGCAGTACTTC.

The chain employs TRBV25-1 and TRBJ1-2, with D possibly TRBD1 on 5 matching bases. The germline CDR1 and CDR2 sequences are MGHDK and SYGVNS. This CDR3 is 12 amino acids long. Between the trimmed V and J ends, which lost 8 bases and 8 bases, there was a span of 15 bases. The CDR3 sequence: CASGGTVGGYTF. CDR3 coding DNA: TGTGCCAGCGGGGGGACGGTGGGAGGCTACACCTTC.

CDR3 residues: CAWSVQNEQFF. The CDR3 nucleotides are TGTGCCTGGAGTGTACAGAATGAGCAGTTCTTC. The chain is built from TRBV30 and TRBJ2-1; D is unclear. CDR3 length: 11 residues. CDR1 and CDR2 from the germline V gene are GTSNPN and SVGIG (reference sequence). Trimming removed 0 bases from V and 7 bases from J, with 4 bases in between.

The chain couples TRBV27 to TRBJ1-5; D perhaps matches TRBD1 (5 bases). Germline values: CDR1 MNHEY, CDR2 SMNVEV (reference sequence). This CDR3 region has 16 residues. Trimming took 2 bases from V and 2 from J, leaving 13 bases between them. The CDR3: CASSLLPARGNQPQHF. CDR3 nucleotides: TGTGCCAGCAGTTTACTCCCGGCCAGGGGCAATCAGCCCCAGCATTTT.

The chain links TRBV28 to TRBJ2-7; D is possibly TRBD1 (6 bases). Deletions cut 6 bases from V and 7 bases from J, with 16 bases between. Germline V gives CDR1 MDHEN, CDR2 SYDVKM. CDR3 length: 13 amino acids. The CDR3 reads CASSPPGVGEQYF. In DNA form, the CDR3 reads TGTGCCAGCAGCCCTCCAGGGGTCGGGGAGCAGTACTTC.

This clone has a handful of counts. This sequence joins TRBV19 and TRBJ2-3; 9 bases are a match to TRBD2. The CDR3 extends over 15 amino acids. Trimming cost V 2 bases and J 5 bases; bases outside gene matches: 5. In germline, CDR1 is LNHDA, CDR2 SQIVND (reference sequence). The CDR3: CASSIISGGVDTQYF. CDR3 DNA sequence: TGTGCCAGTAGTATAATTAGCGGGGGAGTAGATACGCAGTATTTT.

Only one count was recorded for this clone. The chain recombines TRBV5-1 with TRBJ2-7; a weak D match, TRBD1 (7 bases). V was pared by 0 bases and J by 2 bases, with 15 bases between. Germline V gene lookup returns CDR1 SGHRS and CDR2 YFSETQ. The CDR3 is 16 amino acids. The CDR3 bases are TGCGCCAGCAGCTTGGGCGGGACAGATCCTACCTACGAGCAGTACTTC. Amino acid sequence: CASSLGGTDPTYEQYF.

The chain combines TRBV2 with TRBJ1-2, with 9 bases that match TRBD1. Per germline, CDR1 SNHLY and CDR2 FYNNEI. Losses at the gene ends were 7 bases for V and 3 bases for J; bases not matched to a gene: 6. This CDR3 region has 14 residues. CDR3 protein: CASIPTGGDYGYTF. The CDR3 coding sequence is TGTGCCAGCATTCCGACAGGGGGGGACTATGGCTACACCTTC.